This TCR beta chain comes out of a study of T cell responses to AZD1222 COVID-19 vaccine. Looking at the study overall: Second-dose intervals of approximately 4 or approximately 12 weeks were pooled.

The repertoire was sequenced with immunoSEQ multiplex PCR; TCRdb's copy has only in-frame clones and lacks some. The repertoire consists of around 100,000 clones, with around 90% occurring once and the leading ten covering around 1.8%. The CDR3 covers 16 residues. Germline CDR1 SGHTA, CDR2 FQGNSA. The ends lost 2 bases at V and 0 bases at J; junction bases unmatched: 6. The rearrangement uses TRBV7-2 and TRBJ1-1; 7 positions agree with TRBD1. The receptor's source is an adult in good health. Sequencing was performed on peripheral blood, taken on day 0 of AZD1222 vaccination. The DNA of the CDR3 is TGTGCCAGCAGCTTACGAACAGGGGCCATGAACACTGAAGCTTTCTTT. Protein sequence: CASSLRTGAMNTEAFF.